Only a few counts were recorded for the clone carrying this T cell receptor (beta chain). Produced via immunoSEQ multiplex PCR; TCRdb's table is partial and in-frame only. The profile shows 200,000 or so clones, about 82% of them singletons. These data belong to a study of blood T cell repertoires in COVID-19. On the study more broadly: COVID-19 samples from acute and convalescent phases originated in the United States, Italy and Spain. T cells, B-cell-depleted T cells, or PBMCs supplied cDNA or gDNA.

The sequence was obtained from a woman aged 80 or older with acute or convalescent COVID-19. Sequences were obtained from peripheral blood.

The CDR3 DNA reads TGTGCAAGTCGCTTAGCGAAGGCTAGCGCGACCGCAGGCAATGAGCAGTTCTTC. The encoded protein is CASRLAKASATAGNEQFF. The rearrangement joins TRBV12-2 to TRBJ2-1; TRBD2 is the table's D call, not checked against the DNA. TRBV12-2 counts as a pseudogene. The CDR3 runs to 18 residues.